This T cell receptor (beta chain) was documented in a study of T cell clonality in common variable immunodeficiency. Whole-study results and caveats: Common variable immunodeficiency TCR beta sequences reportedly had fewer deletions and N-nucleotide insertions. Shared TCRbeta clones were fewer between CVID subjects than controls.

The table came from immunoSEQ multiplex PCR; TCRdb's copy has only in-frame clones and leaves some out. Recorded here are roughly 29,000 clones, with no singletons, and the ten leading clones hold 3.2%. The germline V gene has CDR1 SGHRS and CDR2 YFSETQ. The CDR3 consists of 15 residues. V dropped 0 bases and J dropped 0 bases, with 7 bases sitting between them. A word on this clone: What it binds is unknown. Coverage ceases 3 residues before the CDR3 finishes, and the germline J gene fills in the end.

The clonotype originates from a human donor with common variable immunodeficiency. The sample taken for sequencing was peripheral blood mononuclear cells. The chain links TRBV5-1 to TRBJ2-1; a weak D match, TRBD1 (6 bases). Partial CDR3 DNA: TGCGCCAGCAGCTTGGGACAGGACTCCTACAATGAG. This translates into CASSLGQDSYNE. From start to end, the CDR3 is CASSLGQDSYNEQFF.